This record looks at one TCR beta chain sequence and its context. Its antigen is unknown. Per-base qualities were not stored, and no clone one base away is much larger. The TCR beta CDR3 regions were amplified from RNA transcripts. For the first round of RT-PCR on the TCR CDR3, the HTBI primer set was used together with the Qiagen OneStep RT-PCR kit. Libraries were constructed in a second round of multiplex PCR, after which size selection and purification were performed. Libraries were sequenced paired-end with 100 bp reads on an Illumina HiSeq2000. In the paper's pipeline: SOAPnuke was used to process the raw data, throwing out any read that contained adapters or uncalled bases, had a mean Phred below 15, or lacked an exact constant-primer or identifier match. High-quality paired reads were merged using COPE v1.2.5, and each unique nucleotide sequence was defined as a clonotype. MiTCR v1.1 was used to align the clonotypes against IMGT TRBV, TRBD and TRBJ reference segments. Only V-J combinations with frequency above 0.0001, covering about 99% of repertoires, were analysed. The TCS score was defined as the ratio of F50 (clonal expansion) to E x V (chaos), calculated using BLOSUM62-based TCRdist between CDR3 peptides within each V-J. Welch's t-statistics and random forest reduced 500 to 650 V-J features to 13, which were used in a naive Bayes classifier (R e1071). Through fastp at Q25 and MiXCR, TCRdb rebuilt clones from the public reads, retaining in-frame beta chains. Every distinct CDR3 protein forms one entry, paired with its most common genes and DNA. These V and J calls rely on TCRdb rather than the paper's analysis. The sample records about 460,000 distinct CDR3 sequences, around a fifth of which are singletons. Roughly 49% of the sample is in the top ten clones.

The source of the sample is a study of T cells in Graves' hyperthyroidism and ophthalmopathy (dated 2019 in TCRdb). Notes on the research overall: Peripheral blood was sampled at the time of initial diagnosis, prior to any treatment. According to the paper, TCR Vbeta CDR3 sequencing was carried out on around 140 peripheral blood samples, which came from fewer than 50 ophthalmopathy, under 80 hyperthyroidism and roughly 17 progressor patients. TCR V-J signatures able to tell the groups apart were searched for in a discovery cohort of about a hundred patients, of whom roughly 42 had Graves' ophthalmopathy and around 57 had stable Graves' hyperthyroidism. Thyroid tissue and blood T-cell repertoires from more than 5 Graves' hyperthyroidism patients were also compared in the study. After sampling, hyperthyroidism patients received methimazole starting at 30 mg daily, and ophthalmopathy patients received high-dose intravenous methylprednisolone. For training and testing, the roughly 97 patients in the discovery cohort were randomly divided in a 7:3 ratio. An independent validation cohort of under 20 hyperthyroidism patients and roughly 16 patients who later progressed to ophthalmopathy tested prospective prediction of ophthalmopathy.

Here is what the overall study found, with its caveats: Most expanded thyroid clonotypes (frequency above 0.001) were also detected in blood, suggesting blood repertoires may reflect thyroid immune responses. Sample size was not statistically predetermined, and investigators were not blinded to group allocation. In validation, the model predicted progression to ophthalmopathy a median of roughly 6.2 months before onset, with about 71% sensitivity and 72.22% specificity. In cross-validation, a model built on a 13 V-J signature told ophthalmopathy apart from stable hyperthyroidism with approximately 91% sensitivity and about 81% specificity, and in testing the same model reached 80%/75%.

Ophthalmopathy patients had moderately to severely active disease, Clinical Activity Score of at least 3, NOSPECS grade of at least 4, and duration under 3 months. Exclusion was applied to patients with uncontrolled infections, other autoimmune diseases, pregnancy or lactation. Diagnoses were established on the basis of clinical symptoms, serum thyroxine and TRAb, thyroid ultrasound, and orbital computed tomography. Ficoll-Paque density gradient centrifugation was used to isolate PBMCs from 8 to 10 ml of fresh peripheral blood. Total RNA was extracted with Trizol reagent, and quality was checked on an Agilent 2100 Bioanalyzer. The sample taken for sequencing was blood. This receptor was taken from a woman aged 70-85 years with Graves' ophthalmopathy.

The DNA sequence is as follows: TGCAGCGCCTCGGTGCTAGCGGGAGCCCCCCGTGGGCACGAGCAGTACTTC. Its product reads: CSASVLAGAPRGHEQYF. This chain is built from TRBV29-1 and TRBJ2-7, with 10 central nucleotides matching TRBD2. The CDR3, from cysteine to phenylalanine, totals 17 residues. Just CDR3 DNA is preserved here, 51 bases in frame from base 1. V is pruned by 7 bases and J by 5 bases, leaving 20 bases of the junction without a gene match. According to the germline V gene, CDR1 reads SQVTM and CDR2 reads ANQGSEA.